What follows describes a single T cell receptor (beta chain). In the authors' workflow: Reference gene primer amplification in the assay estimated nucleated cell counts. TCRdb's copy holds only in-frame clones and misses some; the assay was immunoSEQ multiplex PCR. Clone size and the V and J calls come from that table; the DNA yielded D and trimming. The sample has about 300,000 clones, roughly 90% seen once. The data derive from a study of blood T cell repertoires in COVID-19. Study as a whole: The study drew acute and convalescent COVID-19 samples from the United States, Italy and Spain. From T cells, B-cell-depleted T cells, or PBMCs came the material, which was cDNA or gDNA.

The sequencing input was peripheral blood. The receptor was isolated from a man aged 18 to 30 who had recovered from COVID-19.

CDR3 sequence: CASSETGVQNTEAFF. In DNA form, the CDR3 reads TGTGCCAGCAGTGAAACCGGGGTTCAAAACACTGAAGCTTTCTTT. V is TRBV2 and J is TRBJ1-1; D gene uncertain. V was cut by 2 bases and J by 2 bases, with 12 bases left in between. The germline CDR1 and CDR2 sequences are SNHLY and FYNNEI. The CDR3 has 15 amino acids.